These 25 T cell receptor beta chains originate from one sample sequenced in a study of cytomegalovirus exposure and HLA in healthy donors. The PCR ran on 60 Vbeta and 13 Jbeta primers. Measured with immunoSEQ multiplex PCR; TCRdb has only the in-frame clones, and not every one. The sample has over 95,000 clones, 74% seen once. Sequencing was performed on PBMCs. The origin of the receptors is a woman in her forties in good health and CMV-seropositive.

V usage is TRBV5-1 and J usage is TRBJ2-2, with D perhaps matching TRBD2 (6 bases). The CDR3 sequence is 16 residues long. Per germline, CDR1 SGHRS and CDR2 YFSETQ. Trimming cost V 0 bases and J 7 bases, with 16 bases left between them. The chain's CDR3 is CASSLVSAGNGGELFF. CDR3 coding DNA: TGCGCCAGCAGCTTGGTTTCAGCGGGCAACGGCGGGGAGCTGTTTTTT. Supplemented by reference TRBV5-1 and TRBJ2-2, the full variable domain reads KAGVTQTPRYLIKTRGQQVTLSCSPISGHRSVSWYQQTPGQGLQFLFEYFSETQRNKGNFPGRFSGRQFSNSRSEMNVSTLELGDSALYLCASSLVSAGNGGELFFGEGSRLTVL.

This chain connects TRBV4-1 to TRBJ1-2; a possible D gene is TRBD1 (5 bases). Trimming pared 4 bases from V and 4 bases from J, leaving 10 bases between. This CDR3 is 13 amino acids long. CDR1 is MGHRA, CDR2 YSYEKL, per germline. CDR3 sequence reads: CASSPGGFYGYTF. Here the CDR3 DNA reads TGCGCCAGCAGCCCCGGGGGGTTCTATGGCTACACCTTC.

This clone was seen a handful of times. The rearrangement links TRBV12-5 to TRBJ2-5, with D perhaps matching TRBD2 (6 bases). The CDR3 loop spans 13 amino acids. V was pared by 6 bases and J by 5 bases, with 13 bases between. Germline V gives CDR1 LGHNT, CDR2 FRNRAP. The CDR3 spells CASGNSGVETQYF. The CDR3 nucleotides read TGTGCTAGTGGGAACTCGGGGGTGGAGACCCAGTACTTC.

The CDR3 bases are TGCGCCAGCAGCTTGTTCGGGGATCTCTCTGGGGCCAACGTCCTGACTTTC. This translates into CASSLFGDLSGANVLTF. V is TRBV5-1 and J is TRBJ2-6; a possible D gene is TRBD2 (5 bases). The germline V gene has CDR1 SGHRS and CDR2 YFSETQ. This CDR3 has 17 amino acids. Trimming left V 1 base short and J 0 bases short, with 11 bases between.

This clone was seen a few times. The rearrangement links TRBV14 to TRBJ2-1; TRBD2 aligns across 11 bases. Germline loops: CDR1 SGHDN, CDR2 FVKESK. V lost 5 bases to trimming and J lost 8 bases; unmatched junction nucleotides: 8. The CDR3 consists of 15 residues. CDR3 sequence: CASSILAGDSDEQFF. The DNA for the CDR3 is TGTGCCAGCAGCATACTAGCGGGAGATAGTGATGAGCAGTTCTTC.

The genes are TRBV6-5 and TRBJ1-5, with 9 positions matching TRBD1. The germline gives CDR1 MNHEY, CDR2 SVGAGI. This CDR3 spans 15 amino acids. V lost 5 bases to trimming and J lost 2 bases; unmatched junction nucleotides: 4. CDR3 coding DNA: TGTGCCAGCAGTCCAACAGGGGGCGGCAATCAGCCCCAGCATTTT. Protein: CASSPTGGGNQPQHF.

This clone turned up a few times. This chain links TRBV7-7 with TRBJ1-5, with 8 bases matching TRBD1. Per the germline V gene, CDR1 is SSHAT and CDR2 is FNYEAQ (reference sequence). This CDR3 has 17 residues. The CDR3: CATWCEQGAGSNQPQHF. DNA for the CDR3: TGTGCTACGTGGTGCGAGCAGGGGGCAGGAAGCAATCAGCCCCAGCATTTT.

The gene calls are TRBV6-1 and TRBJ1-4; unclear D gene. The CDR3 covers 14 residues. Trimming removed 7 bases at V and 5 bases at J, with 14 bases between. Germline loops: CDR1 MNHNS, CDR2 SASEGT. DNA of the CDR3: TGTGCCAGCATGGAAACAGTTAAAAATGAAAAACTGTTTTTT. This translates into CASMETVKNEKLFF.

V gene TRBV7-9 combines with J gene TRBJ1-1; maybe TRBD1 (5 bases). This CDR3 is built from 14 residues. Germline values: CDR1 SEHNR, CDR2 FQNEAQ (reference sequence). Trimming left V 4 bases short and J 3 bases short, with 12 bases between. The chain's CDR3 is CASSSQGGDTEAFF. The CDR3 bases are TGTGCCAGCAGCTCTCAGGGCGGAGACACTGAAGCTTTCTTT.

This clone was detected a few times. The V gene is TRBV7-2, the J gene TRBJ2-7; 8 nucleotides align to TRBD2. Unmatched junction bases numbered 7, after V lost 3 bases and J lost 3 bases. Germline V gene sequence: CDR1 SGHTA, CDR2 FQGNSA. This CDR3 comprises 15 residues. Written as DNA, the CDR3 is TGTGCCAGCAGCTTCTCGGGGGGGCTTAACTACGAGCAGTACTTC. It translates to CASSFSGGLNYEQYF.

As concerns this clone: One junction end does not reproduce the germline sequence, and a read error may be involved. CDR3 residues: CASSALNQGEQFF. The DNA for the CDR3 is TGTGCTAGCAGCGCCCTGAACCAGGGTGAGCAGTTCTTC. The chain uses TRBV7-7 and TRBJ2-1; tentative D call: TRBD1 (5 bases). The CDR3 contains 13 residues. Per germline, CDR1 SSHAT and CDR2 FNYEAQ (reference sequence).

The V gene is TRBV4-1, the J gene TRBJ2-3; TRBD2 matches at 11 bases. Per the germline V gene, CDR1 is MGHRA and CDR2 is YSYEKL. J gave up 2 bases and V 3 bases, and 4 bases lay outside the gene matches. CDR3 length: 16 residues. The CDR3 reads CASSHLAGGTTDTQYF. In nucleotides, the CDR3 is TGCGCCAGCAGCCACTTAGCGGGGGGGACCACAGATACGCAGTATTTT.

This clone has only one observation. V usage is TRBV7-2 and J usage is TRBJ1-3; TRBD1 might be the D (5 bases). This CDR3 is built from 15 residues. Per germline, CDR1 SGHTA and CDR2 FQGNSA. Trimming shortened V by 5 bases and J by 2 bases, and 13 bases separated the two germline ends. The CDR3 region has the DNA TGTGCCAGCAGCCCTAGTCAGGGTCCTGGAAACACCATATATTTT. It specifies CASSPSQGPGNTIYF.

In this sample, this clone turned up once. This chain connects TRBV6-1 to TRBJ2-4, with 7 bases identical to TRBD1. Germline values: CDR1 MNHNS, CDR2 SASEGT. The CDR3 loop spans 13 amino acids. The V segment lost 7 bases and the J segment 9 bases; nucleotides outside the gene matches: 9. The DNA for the CDR3 is TGTGCCAGCACGCGACAGGGTGGTGGCATTCAGTACTTC. Translating it yields CASTRQGGGIQYF.

The rearrangement links TRBV18 to TRBJ2-7; 8 nucleotides match TRBD2. The CDR3 runs to 14 residues. V trimming: 3 bases; J trimming: 5 bases; junction bases outside the gene matches: 6. CDR1 is KGHSH, CDR2 LQKENI, per germline. The CDR3, as DNA: TGTGCCAGCTCACCGGGACTAGTAACAAACGAGCAGTACTTC. Translated, it gives CASSPGLVTNEQYF. The full variable domain, completed using reference TRBV18 and TRBJ2-7, is NAGVMQNPRHLVRRRGQEARLRCSPMKGHSHVYWYRQLPEEGLKFMVYLQKENIIDESGMPKERFSAEFPKEGPSILRIQQVVRGDSAAYFCASSPGLVTNEQYFGPGTRLTVT.

The chain joins TRBV5-4 to TRBJ2-7; 10 positions match TRBD2. Germline V gene lookup returns CDR1 SGHNT and CDR2 YYREEE (reference sequence). V was pared by 0 bases and J by 6 bases, with 6 bases of the junction left unmatched. CDR3 length: 15 residues. The CDR3 loop is CASSLALAGVAEQYF. DNA for the CDR3: TGTGCCAGCAGCTTGGCCCTAGCGGGAGTGGCCGAGCAGTACTTC. The whole variable domain, remainder taken from reference TRBV5-4 and TRBJ2-7, is ETGVTQSPTHLIKTRGQQVTLRCSSQSGHNTVSWYQQALGQGPQFIFQYYREEENGRGNFPPRFSGLQFPNYSSELNVNALELDDSALYLCASSLALAGVAEQYFGPGTRLTVT.

This chain connects TRBV4-1 to TRBJ2-4; 14 nucleotides match TRBD2. This CDR3 is 20 amino acids long. Per the germline V gene, CDR1 is MGHRA and CDR2 is YSYEKL. The ends lost 0 bases at V and 3 bases at J; junction bases unmatched: 10. The DNA of the CDR3 is TGCGCCAGCAGCCAAGAGTCCTGGGGACTAGCGGGAGTTGACAAAAACATTCAGTACTTC. Its translation is CASSQESWGLAGVDKNIQYF.

The V gene is TRBV5-4, the J gene TRBJ2-7; D remains unclear. CDR3 size: 14 residues. V gave up 3 bases and J gave up 7 bases, with 17 bases separating them. Germline V gives CDR1 SGHNT, CDR2 YYREEE (reference sequence). The CDR3 region is CASSSSISRFEQYF. As DNA, the CDR3 is TGTGCCAGCAGCTCCTCTATATCGCGATTTGAGCAGTACTTC.

There are a few counts of this clone. V gene TRBV9 combines with J gene TRBJ1-2; no clear D. Trimming cost V 4 bases and J 3 bases, with 16 bases left between them. Germline V gene sequence: CDR1 SGDLS, CDR2 YYNGEE. The CDR3 extends over 15 amino acids. CDR3 sequence reads: CASSQEPGVDYGYTF. The CDR3 nucleotides are TGTGCCAGCAGCCAAGAGCCCGGGGTGGACTATGGCTACACCTTC. The full variable domain, with the rest looked up from reference TRBV9 and TRBJ1-2, is DSGVTQTPKHLITATGQRVTLRCSPRSGDLSVYWYQQSLDQGLQFLIQYYNGEERAKGNILERFSAQQFPDLHSELNLSSLELGDSALYFCASSQEPGVDYGYTFGSGTRLTVV.

The V call is TRBV19, the J call TRBJ1-1, with 7 positions matching TRBD1. This CDR3 is 13 amino acids long. CDR1 and CDR2 (germline): LNHDA, SQIVND (reference sequence). The V and J ends lost 9 bases and 0 bases, in that order; junction bases with no gene match: 4. The CDR3 DNA sequence: TGTGCCAGCAAGGGACAGTTGAACACTGAAGCTTTCTTT. This sequence encodes CASKGQLNTEAFF. Full variable domain (remainder filled in from reference TRBV19 and TRBJ1-1): DGGITQSPKYLFRKEGQNVTLSCEQNLNHDAMYWYRQDPGQGLRLIYYSQIVNDFQKGDIAEGYSVSREKKESFPLTVTSAQKNPTAFYLCASKGQLNTEAFFGQGTRLTVV.

This clone was recorded once. V is TRBV7-9 and J is TRBJ2-2, with D perhaps matching TRBD2 (6 bases). Germline assignment: CDR1 SEHNR and CDR2 FQNEAQ (reference sequence). This CDR3 is 16 amino acids long. The V gene lost 3 bases and the J gene lost 0 bases, with 11 bases spanning the gap. The CDR3 protein is CASSLGSSANTGELFF. CDR3 nucleotide sequence: TGTGCCAGCAGCTTGGGTTCTAGCGCGAACACCGGGGAGCTGTTTTTT.

This rearrangement joins TRBV9 to TRBJ2-2; TRBD1 matches 8 bases. The CDR3 contains 17 residues. The trim removed 0 bases at V and 5 bases at J, leaving 9 bases unmatched. The V gene's germline CDR1 is SGDLS and CDR2 YYNGEE. In DNA, the CDR3 is TGTGCCAGCAGCGTAGTCCCCAGGGGGCGAGGAACCGGGGAGCTGTTTTTT. Its protein is CASSVVPRGRGTGELFF.

This clone was counted a few times. V usage is TRBV6-5 and J usage is TRBJ2-2; D is ambiguous. The V gene's germline CDR1 is MNHEY and CDR2 SVGAGI. Trimming stripped 6 bases from V and 6 bases from J, with 14 bases between. This CDR3 spans 14 amino acids. The CDR3: CASSYIPGAGELFF. In DNA, the CDR3 is TGTGCCAGCAGCTACATACCAGGTGCCGGGGAGCTGTTTTTT.

This clone has a handful of counts. This chain joins TRBV6-1 and TRBJ1-5; unclear D gene. The V gene lost 2 bases and the J gene lost 5 bases, with 10 bases spanning the gap. Germline CDR1 is MNHNS and CDR2 is SASEGT. The length of the CDR3 is 14 residues. The CDR3 reads CASSESGIDQPQHF. CDR3 coding DNA: TGTGCCAGCAGTGAATCCGGGATCGATCAGCCCCAGCATTTT.

This chain links TRBV5-1 with TRBJ2-2; 9 bases match TRBD1. CDR1 and CDR2 from the germline V gene are SGHRS and YFSETQ. The CDR3 spans 15 residues. The V segment lost 6 bases and the J segment 0 bases; nucleotides outside the gene matches: 3. CDR3 protein: CASMRQGANTGELFF. The CDR3 DNA follows: TGCGCCAGCATGAGACAGGGGGCGAACACCGGGGAGCTGTTTTTT. The whole variable domain, remainder taken from reference TRBV5-1 and TRBJ2-2, is KAGVTQTPRYLIKTRGQQVTLSCSPISGHRSVSWYQQTPGQGLQFLFEYFSETQRNKGNFPGRFSGRQFSNSRSEMNVSTLELGDSALYLCASMRQGANTGELFFGEGSRLTVL.